This passage covers 18 T cell receptor beta chains from one sample sequenced in a study of blood T cell repertoires in COVID-19. Using immunoSEQ multiplex PCR, the repertoire was profiled, and TCRdb retains in-frame clones only, with some absent. The sample carries a few hundred thousand clones, around 86% recorded once. Source material: peripheral blood. These receptors originate from a woman between 55 and 75 years old with COVID-19, enrolled during active disease.

The genes are TRBV5-1 and TRBJ2-2; 8 bases line up with TRBD2. The junction had 7 bases not matched to a gene; V was cut back by 1 base and J by 5 bases. Germline V gives CDR1 SGHRS, CDR2 YFSETQ. The CDR3 contains 16 residues. CDR3 sequence (DNA): TGCGCCAGCAGCTTGCTAACGGCTAGCGGGACCGGGGAGCTGTTTTTT. This sequence encodes CASSLLTASGTGELFF.

The chain has TRBV6-2 or TRBV6-3 and TRBJ1-4; 9 bases are a match to TRBD1. The germline V gene encodes CDR1 MNHEY and CDR2 SVGEGT. V was clipped by 6 bases and J by 5 bases; unmatched bases: 10. The length of the CDR3 is 16 residues. The CDR3 region has the DNA TGTGCCAGCAGCGACAACTCCGGGACAGGGAATGAAAAACTGTTTTTT. This codes for CASSDNSGTGNEKLFF.

V and J are TRBV27 and TRBJ1-1, with D unresolved. CDR1 and CDR2 (germline): MNHEY, SMNVEV (reference sequence). This CDR3 is built from 13 residues. The V end was cut by 2 bases, the J end by 4 bases, with 8 bases between. The CDR3 protein is CASSLTVSTEAFF. CDR3 nucleotide sequence: TGTGCCAGCAGTTTAACCGTCAGCACTGAAGCTTTCTTT.

The chain employs TRBV5-1 and TRBJ2-7; 7 bases are shared with TRBD2. This CDR3 has 13 amino acids. Trimming at V came to 1 base and at J to 7 bases, leaving 5 bases not matched to a gene. Germline V lookup: CDR1 SGHRS, CDR2 YFSETQ. CDR3 nucleotides: TGCGCCAGCAGCTTGTCGGGAGGAAGGGAGCAGTACTTC. Translated: CASSLSGGREQYF.

This chain links TRBV28 with TRBJ1-2, with D perhaps matching TRBD1 (6 bases). The V gene lost 3 bases and the J gene lost 2 bases, with 13 bases spanning the gap. This CDR3 is built from 15 residues. Germline assignment: CDR1 MDHEN and CDR2 SYDVKM. The CDR3 loop is CASSFYQGKNYGYTF. DNA for the CDR3: TGTGCCAGCAGTTTCTACCAGGGGAAGAACTATGGCTACACCTTC.

The chain joins TRBV28 to TRBJ1-4; D might be TRBD1 (6 bases). The CDR3 has 15 amino acids. V was cut by 6 bases and J by 3 bases, with 14 bases left in between. Looked up from germline, CDR1 is MDHEN and CDR2 is SYDVKM. CDR3 amino acids: CASRPTGGSNEKLFF. CDR3 coding DNA: TGTGCCAGCAGGCCCACGGGGGGCTCTAATGAAAAACTGTTTTTT.

This clone was recorded only once. The J gene is TRBJ1-1, the V gene TRBV18; no firm D call. Per the germline V gene, CDR1 is KGHSH and CDR2 is LQKENI. Trimming left V 5 bases short and J 1 base short, with 11 bases between. The length of the CDR3 is 14 residues. The CDR3 loop is CASSYGVWNTEAFF. In DNA, the CDR3 is TGTGCCAGCTCATACGGGGTATGGAACACTGAAGCTTTCTTT.

The rearrangement uses TRBV7-2 and TRBJ2-5, with 8 nucleotides matching TRBD2. CDR3 length equals 17 residues. Trimming removed 5 bases from V and 5 bases from J; junction bases left unmatched: 16. The V gene's germline CDR1 is SGHTA and CDR2 FQGNSA. The CDR3: CASSPGLNGRAGETQYF. Written as DNA, the CDR3 is TGTGCCAGCAGCCCCGGACTGAACGGGAGGGCCGGGGAGACCCAGTACTTC.

The chain has TRBV6-6 and TRBJ2-2; tentative D call: TRBD2 (6 bases). Trimming cost V 6 bases and J 1 base, with 12 bases left between them. Germline values: CDR1 MNHNY, CDR2 SVGAGI (reference sequence). The CDR3 has 15 residues. The CDR3 coding sequence is TGTGCCAGCAGCCGCCCGGGAGAGAACACCGGGGAGCTGTTTTTT. Residues: CASSRPGENTGELFF.

CDR3 sequence (DNA): TGTGCCAGTAGTATGGGGACAGGCTCCTATAATTCACCCCTCCACTTT. Its protein is CASSMGTGSYNSPLHF. J is TRBJ1-6 and V is TRBV19, with 8 nucleotides matching TRBD1. The germline CDR1 and CDR2 sequences are LNHDA and SQIVND (reference sequence). This CDR3 spans 16 amino acids. Unmatched junction bases numbered 1, after V lost 3 bases and J lost 0 bases.

The chain carries TRBV18 and TRBJ2-7; no reliable D call. The CDR3 totals 16 residues. V was trimmed by 5 bases and J by 7 bases, leaving 24 bases between them. CDR1 and CDR2 (germline): KGHSH, LQKENI. CDR3 DNA sequence: TGTGCCAGCTCATCCCCAACTACTAATTATGCGCGAGAGCAGTACTTC. The encoded protein is CASSSPTTNYAREQYF.

The gene calls are TRBV10-3 and TRBJ2-7, with 9 nucleotides matching TRBD2. Germline loops: CDR1 ENHRY, CDR2 SYGVKD. V lost 0 bases and J lost 2; bases outside the gene matches: 8. The CDR3 extends over 17 amino acids. Written as DNA, the CDR3 is TGTGCCATCAGTGAGTCGAGTGGCGGGGGGGTAACCTACGAGCAGTACTTC. This sequence encodes CAISESSGGGVTYEQYF.

J is TRBJ2-3 and V is TRBV30; TRBD1 matches 8 bases. The CDR3 is 13 residues long. Germline V gives CDR1 GTSNPN, CDR2 SVGIG (reference sequence). J was trimmed by 4 bases and V by 2 bases; bases with no gene match: 2. CDR3 sequence reads: CAWSIQGADTQYF. CDR3 in DNA: TGTGCCTGGAGTATACAGGGGGCAGATACGCAGTATTTT.

The chain employs TRBV27 and TRBJ1-3, with a tentative D call TRBD1 (6 bases). The V gene lost 3 bases and the J gene lost 3 bases, with 12 bases spanning the gap. CDR1 and CDR2 (germline): MNHEY, SMNVEV (reference sequence). The CDR3 covers 15 residues. CDR3 residues: CASSFAGASGNTIYF. The DNA of the CDR3 is TGTGCCAGCAGTTTTGCAGGGGCAAGTGGAAACACCATATATTTT.

This clone occurred a few times. The chain joins TRBV5-1 to TRBJ1-5; TRBD1 matches 8 bases. Germline V gene sequence: CDR1 SGHRS, CDR2 YFSETQ. Trimming took 4 bases from V and 8 from J; bases not matched to a gene: 5. The CDR3 consists of 13 residues. The CDR3 DNA is TGCGCCAGCAGCCCGACAGGGGTCGAGCCCCAGCATTTT. Its protein product is CASSPTGVEPQHF.

The chain is built from TRBV28 and TRBJ2-2; D gene ambiguous. This CDR3 has 13 residues. Per germline, CDR1 MDHEN and CDR2 SYDVKM. Trimming removed 7 bases at V and 6 bases at J, with 12 bases between. The CDR3 DNA follows: TGTGCCAGCACCGGGTTTCGGGCCGGGGAGCTGTTTTTT. Translated, it gives CASTGFRAGELFF.

This clone was counted a single time. The rearrangement links TRBV10-2 to TRBJ1-6; 7 nucleotides line up with TRBD1. Germline-derived CDR1 and CDR2 are WSHSY and SAAADI. The CDR3 covers 16 residues. Trimming removed 3 bases from V and 8 bases from J; junction bases left unmatched: 10. The CDR3 bases are TGCGCCAGCAGTGACTTGCGACAGGGAACAGATTCACCCCTCCACTTT. It yields the protein CASSDLRQGTDSPLHF.

This chain connects TRBV9 to TRBJ1-6; D not resolved. CDR3 length: 12 residues. Germline CDR1 reads SGDLS; CDR2 reads YYNGEE. Trimming took 2 bases from V and 9 from J, leaving 6 bases between them. The CDR3 spells CASSVPGSPLHF. The CDR3 nucleotides read TGTGCCAGCAGCGTGCCGGGTTCACCCCTCCACTTT. The full variable domain, with the rest looked up from reference TRBV9 and TRBJ1-6, is DSGVTQTPKHLITATGQRVTLRCSPRSGDLSVYWYQQSLDQGLQFLIQYYNGEERAKGNILERFSAQQFPDLHSELNLSSLELGDSALYFCASSVPGSPLHFGNGTRLTVT.